Following are 20 T cell receptor beta chains from one sample sequenced in a study of CD8 T cells in ankylosing spondylitis. TCRdb analysed the 5' RACE reads with MiXCR anew, one entry per CDR3 protein. The data show about 240,000 distinct CDR3 sequences, 20% to 30% seen once. Sequenced input: blood, either unsorted or a sorted T cell fraction (not recorded which). The origin of the receptors is a male donor with ankylosing spondylitis or in good health (not recorded which).

This chain uses TRBV10-3 with TRBJ2-3; 7 bases map to TRBD2. J gave up 2 bases and V 8 bases, and 4 bases lay outside the gene matches. CDR3 length equals 13 residues. Looked up from germline, CDR1 is ENHRY and CDR2 is SYGVKD. The CDR3 is CAIRLADTDTQYF. CDR3 nucleotides: TGTGCCATCCGTCTAGCGGACACAGATACGCAGTATTTT.

This clonotype was observed many times. The chain has TRBV5-1 and TRBJ1-6; TRBD1 is a possible D gene (6 bases). Germline CDR1 reads SGHRS; CDR2 reads YFSETQ. Deletions cut 0 bases from V and 9 bases from J, with 7 bases between. The CDR3 is 13 amino acids. Here the CDR3 reads CASSLGRGSPLHF. CDR3 bases: TGCGCCAGCAGCTTGGGCAGGGGTTCACCCCTCCACTTT.

V usage is TRBV10-1 and J usage is TRBJ2-5; 7 nucleotides align to TRBD2. This CDR3 region has 13 residues. J lost 5 bases, V lost 3 bases, and 3 bases had no gene match. Germline V gene sequence: CDR1 WNHNN, CDR2 SYGVQD (reference sequence). This CDR3 is CASSDTSVETQYF. The CDR3 DNA reads as TGCGCCAGCAGTGATACTAGCGTGGAGACCCAGTACTTC.

This clonotype showed up many times. The rearrangement links TRBV20-1 to TRBJ1-5, with TRBD1 matching 9 bases. CDR3 length equals 16 residues. Per germline, CDR1 DFQATT and CDR2 SNEGSKA (reference sequence). V dropped 3 bases and J dropped 4; count of bases not matched to a gene: 10. CDR3 DNA sequence: TGCAGTGCTAGTACAGGGGGCATTCGTGGGAATCAGCCCCAGCATTTT. This encodes CSASTGGIRGNQPQHF.

This clonotype was detected many times. The chain links TRBV20-1 to TRBJ2-7; D may be TRBD1 or TRBD2 (5 bases each). V was shortened by 1 base and J by 2 bases, with 12 bases between the two germline ends. Germline V gene sequence: CDR1 DFQATT, CDR2 SNEGSKA (reference sequence). This CDR3 has 14 residues. The CDR3 region is CSARGRRGAYEQYF. As DNA, the CDR3 is TGCAGTGCTAGAGGCCGTCGAGGGGCCTACGAGCAGTACTTC.

The gene calls are TRBV3-1 and TRBJ1-1, with D possibly being TRBD1 (5 bases). The CDR3 has 14 residues. The V end lost 3 bases, the J end lost 1 base, and 9 bases lay between the germline ends. Germline loops: CDR1 LGHDT, CDR2 YNNKEL (reference sequence). The CDR3 loop reads CASSQSGQNTEAFF. CDR3 nucleotide sequence: TGTGCCAGCAGCCAGTCCGGACAGAACACTGAAGCTTTCTTT.

About this clonotype itself: A much larger clone differs by one base, so this may be a read error. The rearrangement joins TRBV29-1 to TRBJ2-3; no clear D gene. This CDR3 spans 15 amino acids. The V gene lost 0 bases and the J gene lost 8 bases, with 18 bases spanning the gap. The germline gives CDR1 SQVTM, CDR2 ANQGSEA. The CDR3 DNA follows: TGCAGCGTTGAAGATCGCATCTGCAACAAGGGTACGCAGTATTTT. It translates to CSVEDRICNKGTQYF.

The table lists this clonotype with a few counts. The chain carries TRBV28 and TRBJ2-2, with 7 nucleotides matching TRBD1. The CDR3 sequence is 15 residues long. V lost 4 bases and J lost 1; bases outside the gene matches: 3. The V gene's germline CDR1 is MDHEN and CDR2 SYDVKM. DNA for the CDR3: TGTGCCAGCAGTTATACAGGGGAGAACACCGGGGAGCTGTTTTTT. Its protein product is CASSYTGENTGELFF.

In this sample, this clonotype turned up many times. V is TRBV20-1 and J is TRBJ1-5, with 9 bases identical to TRBD1. CDR1 DFQATT and CDR2 SNEGSKA come from the germline V gene (reference sequence). Unmatched junction bases numbered 13, after V lost 7 bases and J lost 0 bases. The CDR3 is 17 residues long. DNA for the CDR3: TGCAGTGGTCGGTCCGGGACAGGGATTTATAGCAATCAGCCCCAGCATTTT. This gives the protein CSGRSGTGIYSNQPQHF.

The V and J genes are TRBV6-1 and TRBJ2-5; 11 positions agree with TRBD1. Germline CDR1 MNHNS, CDR2 SASEGT. The CDR3 contains 14 residues. V lost 6 bases and J lost 5; bases outside the gene matches: 5. The CDR3 DNA reads TGTGCCAGCAGGCCGGGACAGGGGGAGGAGACCCAGTACTTC. It specifies CASRPGQGEETQYF.

The rearrangement uses TRBV20-1 and TRBJ2-1, with no clear D. Germline loops: CDR1 DFQATT, CDR2 SNEGSKA (reference sequence). CDR3 length: 13 residues. V lost 6 bases and J 0 bases, leaving 9 bases between the germline ends. The CDR3 loop reads CSAPPSSYNEQFF. In DNA, the CDR3 is TGCAGTGCCCCGCCGAGCTCCTACAATGAGCAGTTCTTC.

This clonotype has more than one count but fewer than ten. The V and J genes are TRBV9 and TRBJ2-7; maybe TRBD1 (5 bases). Germline values: CDR1 SGDLS, CDR2 YYNGEE. This CDR3 is 14 amino acids long. Trimming removed 0 bases from V and 3 bases from J, with 10 bases in between. CDR3 protein: CASSVGQGLYEQYF. CDR3 nucleotide sequence: TGTGCCAGCAGCGTAGGGCAGGGTCTCTACGAGCAGTACTTC.

The chain recombines TRBV6-5 with TRBJ2-4; D might be TRBD2 (6 bases). The CDR3 loop spans 17 amino acids. Germline V gene data show CDR1 as MNHEY and CDR2 as SVGAGI. V gave up 1 base and J gave up 1 base, with 14 bases separating them. The DNA of the CDR3 is TGTGCCAGCAGTTACTATTGGGGGGAGGCTGCCAAAAACATTCAGTACTTC. Translated, it gives CASSYYWGEAAKNIQYF.

This chain connects TRBV20-1 to TRBJ2-1, with D possibly matching TRBD2 (6 bases). The CDR3 sequence is 14 residues long. V was shortened by 1 base and J by 4 bases, with 11 bases between the two germline ends. The germline V gene encodes CDR1 DFQATT and CDR2 SNEGSKA (reference sequence). CDR3: CSARGLAGYNEQFF. The CDR3 coding sequence is TGCAGTGCTAGAGGGTTGGCGGGATACAATGAGCAGTTCTTC.

This rearrangement joins TRBV2 to TRBJ2-7; 7 bases match TRBD2. V shed 8 bases and J 2 bases; nucleotides not matched to a gene: 9. The CDR3 totals 14 residues. Per the germline V gene, CDR1 is SNHLY and CDR2 is FYNNEI. Here the CDR3 reads CASLLGGIPYEQYF. CDR3 nucleotide sequence: TGTGCCAGCCTGTTGGGGGGGATCCCCTACGAGCAGTACTTC.

The sample holds many counts of this clonotype. The rearrangement joins TRBV29-1 to TRBJ2-1; 13 bases are a match to TRBD2. Germline CDR1 SQVTM, CDR2 ANQGSEA. V shed 6 bases, J shed 10 bases, and the junction held 3 bases outside the gene matches. The CDR3 is 12 amino acids. CDR3 DNA sequence: TGCAGCGTCGGACTAGCGGGGGAAGAGCAGTTCTTC. Protein sequence: CSVGLAGEEQFF.

This clonotype was found many times. The CDR3 coding sequence is TGTGCCACCAGTGATCCTGACAGATACACCGGGGAGCTGTTTTTT. Encoded protein: CATSDPDRYTGELFF. The chain combines TRBV24-1 with TRBJ2-2; D perhaps matches TRBD1 (5 bases). The CDR3 has 15 amino acids. V gave up 3 bases and J gave up 3 bases, with 10 bases separating them. Per the germline V gene, CDR1 is KGHDR and CDR2 is SFDVKD.

In this sample, this clonotype turned up a few times. The chain recombines TRBV28 with TRBJ2-5, with D perhaps TRBD1 or TRBD2 (5 bases each). Germline V gene sequence: CDR1 MDHEN, CDR2 SYDVKM. The V end was cut by 3 bases, the J end by 5 bases, with 22 bases between. This CDR3 comprises 17 residues. For the CDR3, the DNA is TGTGCCAGCAGTTTTTCAACGAGGGGTCGATCGGGGGAGACCCAGTACTTC. Amino acid sequence: CASSFSTRGRSGETQYF.

The V and J genes are TRBV3-1 and TRBJ2-1, with TRBD2 identical over 10 bases. After removal of 9 bases from V and 8 bases from J, the junction contained 10 bases not matched to a gene. Germline V gene data show CDR1 as LGHDT and CDR2 as YNNKEL (reference sequence). This CDR3 is 14 amino acids long. The CDR3 sequence: CASKLAGAPDEQFF. CDR3 DNA sequence: TGTGCCAGTAAGCTAGCGGGGGCCCCTGATGAGCAGTTCTTC.

In its sample, this clonotype was seen many times. The chain has TRBV12-3 or TRBV12-4 and TRBJ1-1; D is unclear. The CDR3 is made up of 13 amino acids. The V gene lost 2 bases and the J gene lost 1 base, with 5 bases spanning the gap. The chain's CDR3 is CASSLNRNTEAFF. The CDR3 region has the DNA TGTGCCAGCAGTTTAAACAGGAACACTGAAGCTTTCTTT.